A selection of T cell receptor beta chains follows, all from one sample in a study of response to subunit inactivated influenza vaccine. TCRdb passed the RT-PCR reads through MiXCR, listing each CDR3 protein once. The data contain around 570,000 distinct CDR3 sequences, over 9% of them singletons. These data were likewise used in another study, on T cells expressing NK-cell markers.

Material: PBMCs from blood, obtained on the day of vaccination. These receptors all come from a man aged 50 to 60 who received an inactivated influenza vaccine. The CDR3 runs from the conserved cysteine through the conserved F or W. D genes are given only for firm matches. Clone sizes are given selectively: once, few, many, or a class where the clone is expanded.

TRBV4-1	-	16	TRBJ2-2	few	CASSQESADNTGELFF	TGCGCCAGCAGCCAAGAAAGCGCAGACAACACCGGGGAGCTGTTTTTT
TRBV15	TRBD2	16	TRBJ2-1	-	CATSRQTSGGNNEQFF	TGTGCCACCAGCAGACAGACTAGCGGGGGCAACAATGAGCAGTTCTTC
TRBV11-2	-	11	TRBJ2-7	few	CASSLIGEQYF	TGTGCCAGCAGCTTAATCGGCGAGCAGTACTTC
TRBV6-1	-	12	TRBJ2-4	few	CASSELGLRRYF	TGTGCCAGCAGTGAACTGGGTCTCAGGAGGTACTTC
TRBV29-1	-	10	TRBJ2-3	many	CSVGVDTQYF	TGCAGCGTTGGAGTAGATACGCAGTATTTT
TRBV5-1	-	16	TRBJ2-2	few	CASSLFRQQNTGELFF	TGCGCCAGCAGCTTGTTTCGGCAGCAAAACACCGGGGAGCTGTTTTTT
TRBV29-1	TRBD1	14	TRBJ2-2	many	CSVRQGSGTGELFF	TGCAGCGTGAGACAGGGATCGGGGACCGGGGAGCTGTTTTTT
TRBV18	TRBD2	13	TRBJ2-7	-	CASSPAGGGEQYF	TGTGCCAGCTCACCTGCGGGGGGCGGCGAGCAGTACTTC
TRBV6-5	-	15	TRBJ1-1	-	CASSYSGPLIGEAFF	TGTGCCAGCAGTTACTCAGGGCCGTTGATTGGAGAAGCTTTCTTT
TRBV5-1	TRBD2	15	TRBJ2-1	-	CASSLSGRAGNEQFF	TGCGCCAGCAGCCTTAGCGGGAGGGCCGGCAATGAGCAGTTCTTC
TRBV6-1	TRBD1	14	TRBJ2-4	-	CASSWTGVGNIQYF	TGTGCCAGCAGCTGGACAGGGGTTGGAAACATTCAGTACTTC
TRBV12-3/TRBV12-4	-	15	TRBJ2-2	-	CASSLERGNTGELFF	TGTGCCAGCAGTTTGGAGAGGGGGAACACCGGGGAGCTGTTTTTT
TRBV6-1	TRBD2	20	TRBJ2-7	many	CASSKDPGTSGGGSSYEQYF	TGTGCCAGCAGTAAAGATCCCGGGACTAGCGGGGGGGGTAGCTCCTACGAGCAGTACTTC
TRBV29-1	TRBD2	15	TRBJ2-5	few	CSVVLLAGAQETQYF	TGCAGCGTTGTGTTACTAGCGGGGGCACAAGAGACCCAGTACTTC
TRBV20-1	TRBD2	14	TRBJ2-7	few	CSAPKPGLAGDQYF	TGCAGTGCTCCCAAACCGGGACTAGCGGGAGACCAGTACTTC
TRBV5-1	-	14	TRBJ2-3	-	CASSDGFGTDTQYF	TGCGCCAGCAGTGACGGTTTCGGCACAGATACGCAGTATTTT
TRBV12-3/TRBV12-4	-	15	TRBJ2-5	few	CASSSREGSGETQYF	TGTGCCAGCAGTTCCCGAGAGGGTTCGGGAGAGACCCAGTACTTC
TRBV20-1	-	13	TRBJ2-1	few	CSARQLHGNEQFF	TGCAGTGCTAGACAACTTCATGGCAATGAGCAGTTCTTC
TRBV6-1	TRBD2	15	TRBJ2-3	few	CASNRLAGVTDTQYF	TGTGCCAGCAACCGACTAGCGGGAGTAACAGATACGCAGTATTTT
TRBV6-1	-	15	TRBJ2-2	-	CASGHRDTGTGELFF	TGTGCCAGCGGACACCGGGACACAGGGACCGGGGAGCTGTTTTTT
TRBV4-2	TRBD2	16	TRBJ2-2	few	CASSQDLGGRGGELFF	TGTGCCAGCAGCCAAGATTTGGGCGGGAGAGGCGGGGAGCTGTTTTTT
TRBV4-1	-	13	TRBJ1-5	-	CASSQEAVRPQHF	TGCGCCAGCAGCCAAGAGGCGGTGCGGCCCCAGCATTTT
TRBV24-1	-	15	TRBJ2-5	-	CATSDSTVVQETQYF	TGTGCCACCAGTGATTCGACAGTGGTACAAGAGACCCAGTACTTC
TRBV7-2	-	12	TRBJ2-7	many	CASSLRRNEQYF	TGTGCCAGCAGCTTAAGGAGAAACGAGCAGTACTTC
TRBV6-1	-	15	TRBJ1-5	-	CASGLQGKGNQPQHF	TGTGCCAGCGGCCTCCAGGGGAAGGGCAATCAGCCCCAGCATTTT
TRBV20-1	-	15	TRBJ1-5	-	CSARRPTDGNQPQHF	TGCAGTGCTAGACGGCCTACGGATGGCAATCAGCCCCAGCATTTT
TRBV7-8	-	17	TRBJ2-1	few	CASSSLYYHDSYNEQFF	TGTGCCAGCAGCTCGTTGTATTACCACGACTCCTACAATGAGCAGTTCTTC
TRBV5-5	-	15	TRBJ1-5	few	CASSSNGQRNQPQHF	TGTGCCAGCAGCTCCAACGGACAGCGGAATCAGCCCCAGCATTTT
TRBV25-1	-	11	TRBJ2-7	few	CASSKLGEQYF	TGTGCCAGCAGTAAATTGGGGGAGCAGTACTTC
TRBV9	-	14	TRBJ2-1	-	CASSAQLVPNEQFF	TGTGCCAGCAGCGCCCAACTAGTGCCTAATGAGCAGTTCTTC
TRBV7-9	-	17	TRBJ1-5	many	CASSLEQGPSGNQPQHF	TGTGCCAGCAGCTTAGAACAGGGCCCCTCGGGCAATCAGCCCCAGCATTTT
TRBV11-2	TRBD2	18	TRBJ2-2	few	CASSRTGGGFPNTGELFF	TGTGCCAGCAGCCGCACGGGCGGGGGGTTTCCGAACACCGGGGAGCTGTTTTTT
TRBV12-3/TRBV12-4	-	12	TRBJ1-3	-	CAIQPPGNTIYF	TGTGCCATCCAACCGCCTGGAAACACCATATATTTT
TRBV30	-	14	TRBJ2-3	-	CAWKTAWGTDTQYF	TGTGCCTGGAAAACAGCATGGGGCACAGATACGCAGTATTTT
TRBV29-1	TRBD1	13	TRBJ2-5	-	CSVGRGRQETQYF	TGCAGCGTCGGCAGGGGGCGGCAAGAGACCCAGTACTTC
TRBV7-6	TRBD1	15	TRBJ1-6	-	CASSLVEGAASPLHF	TGTGCCAGCAGCTTAGTGGAGGGGGCGGCTTCACCCCTCCACTTT
TRBV18	TRBD1	14	TRBJ2-7	-	CASSPLTGSYEQYF	TGTGCCAGCTCACCCCTGACAGGGTCCTACGAGCAGTACTTC
TRBV28	-	16	TRBJ2-7	-	CASSLWGRGSSYEQYF	TGTGCCAGCAGTTTATGGGGACGAGGGTCCTCCTACGAGCAGTACTTC
TRBV4-2	-	18	TRBJ2-5	few	CASSQETVGWGSLETQYF	TGTGCCAGCAGCCAAGAGACGGTCGGCTGGGGTTCTTTGGAGACCCAGTACTTC
TRBV12-3/TRBV12-4	TRBD2	20	TRBJ2-3	-	CASSQTSGGAQPYYTDTQYF	TGTGCCAGCAGTCAAACATCGGGGGGAGCCCAACCTTATTACACAGATACGCAGTATTTT
TRBV19	TRBD1	18	TRBJ1-1	few	CASSFNQRPGQGNTEAFF	TGTGCCAGTAGTTTCAATCAGAGGCCGGGACAGGGGAACACTGAAGCTTTCTTT
TRBV28	-	17	TRBJ1-6	-	CASSQVTGISLNSPLHF	TGTGCCAGCAGTCAGGTCACAGGGATAAGTCTGAATTCACCCCTCCACTTT
TRBV20-1	TRBD2	16	TRBJ2-4	-	CSARGTSGSAKNIQYF	TGCAGTGCTAGAGGGACTAGCGGGAGTGCCAAAAACATTCAGTACTTC
TRBV4-1	-	15	TRBJ2-7	-	CASSPMRGVYYEQYF	TGCGCCAGCAGCCCCATGAGGGGGGTATACTACGAGCAGTACTTC
TRBV7-2	TRBD1	15	TRBJ2-3	-	CASSLDRVRTDTQYF	TGTGCCAGCAGCTTGGACAGGGTACGCACAGATACGCAGTATTTT
TRBV20-1	-	14	TRBJ2-1	few	CSANPGSVWNEQFF	TGCAGTGCCAATCCCGGGAGCGTATGGAATGAGCAGTTCTTC
TRBV5-1	-	13	TRBJ1-2	many	CASSRGTNPGYTF	TGCGCCAGCAGCCGGGGAACTAACCCTGGCTACACCTTC
TRBV5-6	TRBD1	13	TRBJ2-7	few	CASSLKGAREQYF	TGTGCCAGCAGCTTGAAGGGGGCGCGAGAGCAGTACTTC
TRBV7-2	-	15	TRBJ2-5	many	CASSLALSKGETQYF	TGTGCCAGCAGCTTAGCGCTTAGTAAGGGTGAGACCCAGTACTTC
TRBV11-2	-	15	TRBJ2-7	-	CASSLDFGGTYEQYF	TGTGCCAGCAGCTTAGATTTCGGGGGAACCTACGAGCAGTACTTC
TRBV11-2	TRBD2	21	TRBJ2-2	-	CASSLVGFAGLAGENTGELFF	TGTGCCAGCAGCTTAGTTGGGTTTGCGGGACTAGCGGGAGAGAACACCGGGGAGCTGTTTTTT
TRBV20-1	TRBD2	16	TRBJ2-3	many	CSARTLAGGMSDTQYF	TGCAGTGCTAGAACCTTAGCGGGGGGGATGTCAGATACGCAGTATTTT
TRBV29-1	TRBD1	15	TRBJ2-3	few	CSAPLDRAREDTQYF	TGCAGCGCTCCGCTCGACAGGGCCAGGGAAGATACGCAGTATTTT
TRBV15	-	15	TRBJ2-2	-	CATSRGIGALGELFF	TGTGCCACCAGCAGAGGGATTGGGGCACTCGGGGAGCTGTTTTTT
TRBV5-1	TRBD1	13	TRBJ2-5	-	CASSMTGGETQYF	TGCGCCAGCAGCATGACAGGGGGTGAGACCCAGTACTTC
TRBV3-1	-	14	TRBJ1-2	-	CASSHGTAGYGYTF	TGTGCCAGCAGCCATGGGACCGCGGGATATGGCTACACCTTC
TRBV28	-	14	TRBJ2-1	-	CASSPSDSHNEQFF	TGTGCCAGCAGTCCCTCCGACTCTCACAATGAGCAGTTCTTC
TRBV28	TRBD1	16	TRBJ2-1	few	CASSFPTGTDNNEQFF	TGTGCCAGCAGCTTCCCCACCGGGACAGACAATAATGAGCAGTTCTTC
TRBV3-1	-	12	TRBJ2-5	-	CASSPHEETQYF	TGTGCCAGCAGCCCCCACGAAGAGACCCAGTACTTC